Listed below are T cell receptor beta chains from one sample, sequenced in a study of tumor and adjacent non-tumor tissue in lung cancer. Using its own MiXCR run on the multiplex PCR reads, TCRdb lists one record per CDR3 protein. The table lists under 75,000 distinct CDR3 sequences, approximately 71% of them singletons. Sample: distant non-tumor lung tissue. The receptor source for this set is a woman between 45 and 65 years old with non-small cell lung cancer. Each CDR3 is given without its conserved first and last residue. Each record gives: D gene, V gene, J gene, CDR3 protein. A D gene is named only where the DNA matches it firmly.

TRBD2	TRBV28	TRBJ2-5	ASSSPHIAGTQEIQY
TRBD1	TRBV30	TRBJ2-2	AWGRGQSEYANTGELF
NA	TRBV20-1	TRBJ2-2	SARTAGISWELF
TRBD1	TRBV7-8	TRBJ2-7	ASSARTGGYAYEQY
NA	TRBV11-2	TRBJ1-4	ASNLVMVNEKLF
NA	TRBV28	TRBJ2-7	ASSSRILGGNYEQY
TRBD1	TRBV20-1	TRBJ2-3	SAPNRGFGRDTQY
NA	TRBV11-1	TRBJ2-7	ASSSRNNYEQY
NA	TRBV12-3/TRBV12-4	TRBJ2-1	ASSYSYNEQF
NA	TRBV4-1	TRBJ2-7	ASSRASSSYEQY
NA	TRBV29-1	TRBJ2-3	SVGRGGDTQY
NA	TRBV20-1	NA	SARAAGQSGEQY
NA	TRBV12-3/TRBV12-4	TRBJ2-1	ASLPRVGSSARSSYNEQF
TRBD1	TRBV28	TRBJ2-7	VSTDQGAYEQY
TRBD1	TRBV11-2	TRBJ2-5	ASISSRTGDRTRY
NA	TRBV11-2	TRBJ2-7	ASSTSDRGLYGQY
NA	TRBV30	TRBJ1-2	AWSAEVGVYYGYT
TRBD2	TRBV11-2	TRBJ2-1	ANTRMILAGDNEQF
NA	TRBV20-1	TRBJ2-1	SADKSSGSDEQF
NA	TRBV11-2	TRBJ1-3	ASSPGTSGNSIY
TRBD1	TRBV5-6	TRBJ2-3	ASSRTSTGGVDTQY
TRBD1	TRBV4-3	TRBJ2-5	ASTIGQGPQETQY
TRBD1	TRBV11-3	TRBJ2-1	VSSLTGGNEQF
NA	TRBV6-1	TRBJ1-1	ARSGGGRSYEAF
NA	TRBV11-2	TRBJ1-4	ASSLDSTNVKLF